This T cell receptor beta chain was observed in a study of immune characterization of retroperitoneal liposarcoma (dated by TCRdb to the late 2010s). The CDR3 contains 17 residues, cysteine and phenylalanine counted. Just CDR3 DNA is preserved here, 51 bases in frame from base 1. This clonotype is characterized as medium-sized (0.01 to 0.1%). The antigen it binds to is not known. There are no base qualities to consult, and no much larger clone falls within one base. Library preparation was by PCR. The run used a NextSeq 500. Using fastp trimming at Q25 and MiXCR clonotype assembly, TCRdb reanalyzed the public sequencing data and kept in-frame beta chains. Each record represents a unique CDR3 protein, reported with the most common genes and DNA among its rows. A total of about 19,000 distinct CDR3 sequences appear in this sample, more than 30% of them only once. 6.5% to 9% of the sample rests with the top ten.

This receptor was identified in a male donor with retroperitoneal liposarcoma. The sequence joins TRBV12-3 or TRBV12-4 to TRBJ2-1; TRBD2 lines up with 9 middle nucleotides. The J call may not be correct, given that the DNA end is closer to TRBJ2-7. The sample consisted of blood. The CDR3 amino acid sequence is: CASSLVVSGGAYNEQYF. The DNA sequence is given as TGTGCCAGCAGTTTAGTAGTTAGCGGGGGTGCGTACAATGAGCAGTACTTC.